One and the same sample provided the 29 T cell receptor beta chains below, sequenced in a study of radiotherapy plus CTLA-4 blockade in lung cancer. Repertoires were generated with immunoSEQ multiplex PCR, while TCRdb's copy carries only in-frame clones and drops some. Among about 97,000 clones, roughly 74% were seen once, and the ten largest hold approximately 2.8%. Sample: peripheral blood, taken from a patient treated with radiotherapy plus ipilimumab. These receptors all stem from a human donor with non-small cell lung cancer who had a partial response to radiotherapy plus ipilimumab. Some clones in this sample may be carry-over from other donors' samples.

The V gene is TRBV5-6, the J gene TRBJ1-4; the match to TRBD1 covers 7 bases. V shed 2 bases and J 8 bases; nucleotides not matched to a gene: 9. CDR3 length: 15 amino acids. Germline V gives CDR1 SGHDT, CDR2 YYEEEE. The CDR3 region is CASSLLTGSGEKLFF. CDR3 nucleotides: TGTGCCAGCAGCTTACTGACAGGGTCTGGGGAAAAACTGTTTTTT.

This rearrangement joins TRBV5-1 to TRBJ2-5; 10 bases match TRBD1. The CDR3 loop spans 13 amino acids. V lost 4 bases, J lost 5 bases, and 2 bases stayed unmatched. The germline V gene has CDR1 SGHRS and CDR2 YFSETQ. CDR3 residues: CASSPDRGETQYF. The CDR3 nucleotides read TGCGCCAGCAGCCCGGACAGGGGGGAGACCCAGTACTTC. Supplemented by reference TRBV5-1 and TRBJ2-5, the full variable domain reads KAGVTQTPRYLIKTRGQQVTLSCSPISGHRSVSWYQQTPGQGLQFLFEYFSETQRNKGNFPGRFSGRQFSNSRSEMNVSTLELGDSALYLCASSPDRGETQYFGPGTRLLVL.

The V gene is TRBV14, the J gene TRBJ2-5; maybe TRBD2 (7 bases). V lost 4 bases and J lost 7, with 22 bases in between. Germline loops: CDR1 SGHDN, CDR2 FVKESK. CDR3 length: 16 residues. The CDR3 coding sequence is TGTGCCAGCAGCCGAATCGGAGGGTCGGGGGGCGCGACCCAGTACTTC. Its translation is CASSRIGGSGGATQYF.

CDR3 in amino acids: CSVEDLQGEYTIYF. CDR3 bases: TGCAGCGTTGAAGATCTCCAGGGGGAATACACCATATATTTT. V usage is TRBV29-1 and J usage is TRBJ1-3; 7 positions agree with TRBD1. V lost 0 bases to trimming and J lost 8 bases; unmatched junction nucleotides: 7. This CDR3 region has 14 residues. Per germline, CDR1 SQVTM and CDR2 ANQGSEA.

This clone was recorded only once. This rearrangement joins TRBV7-2 to TRBJ1-2, with D possibly TRBD1 on 6 matching bases. This CDR3 is built from 14 residues. V was shortened by 5 bases and J by 2 bases, with 12 bases between the two germline ends. Germline V gene data show CDR1 as SGHTA and CDR2 as FQGNSA. The CDR3 sequence: CASSKDSTNYGYTF. In DNA, the CDR3 is TGTGCCAGCAGCAAGGACAGTACCAACTATGGCTACACCTTC.

This chain links TRBV28 with TRBJ1-6; D might be TRBD1 (5 bases). V lost 5 bases, J lost 7 bases, and 15 bases lay in between. The CDR3 sequence is 15 residues long. CDR1 is MDHEN and CDR2 is SYDVKM in the germline V gene. Written as DNA, the CDR3 is TGTGCCAGCAGTCTCGACGACAGAACCAATTCACCCCTCCACTTT. This translates into CASSLDDRTNSPLHF.

The V and J genes are TRBV7-9 and TRBJ2-7; D is unresolved. The CDR3 covers 14 residues. Germline V gene lookup returns CDR1 SEHNR and CDR2 FQNEAQ (reference sequence). With 2 bases removed from V and 0 bases from J, the gap between germline ends came to 8 bases. The CDR3 nucleotides are TGTGCCAGCAGCTTATCTAGGAGCTCCTACGAGCAGTACTTC. The encoded protein is CASSLSRSSYEQYF. Full variable domain (rest looked up from reference TRBV7-9 and TRBJ2-7): DTGVSQNPRHKITKRGQNVTFRCDPISEHNRLYWYRQTLGQGPEFLTYFQNEAQLEKSRLLSDRFSAERPKGSFSTLEIQRTEQGDSAMYLCASSLSRSSYEQYFGPGTRLTVT.

The chain combines TRBV5-5 with TRBJ2-5; no clear D gene. This CDR3 has 13 amino acids. Germline assignment: CDR1 SGHKS and CDR2 YYEKEE (reference sequence). Trimming removed 2 bases at V and 0 bases at J, with 5 bases between. Here the CDR3 reads CASSFAHQETQYF. CDR3 in DNA: TGTGCCAGCAGCTTCGCGCACCAAGAGACCCAGTACTTC.

The J gene is TRBJ2-2, the V gene TRBV7-3; D uncertain. This CDR3 has 15 residues. V shed 2 bases and J shed 0 bases, with 7 bases lying between them. Germline values: CDR1 SGHTA, CDR2 FQGTGA. The CDR3 sequence is CASSLGLANTGELFF. CDR3 bases: TGTGCCAGCAGCTTAGGGCTCGCGAACACCGGGGAGCTGTTTTTT.

This chain's CDR3 is CASSWRQFQETQYF. The DNA of the CDR3 is TGTGCCAGCAGCTGGCGACAGTTCCAAGAGACCCAGTACTTC. The rearrangement uses TRBV5-6 and TRBJ2-5; D is perhaps TRBD1 (5 bases). Germline V gene data show CDR1 as SGHDT and CDR2 as YYEEEE. Trimming removed 3 bases at V and 1 base at J, with 10 bases between. CDR3 size: 14 residues.

The count of this clone is one. This sequence joins TRBV28 and TRBJ1-2; tentative D call: TRBD1 (6 bases). Germline lookup yields CDR1 MDHEN and CDR2 SYDVKM. With 3 bases removed from V and 2 bases from J, the gap between germline ends came to 13 bases. The CDR3 length is 15 residues. For the CDR3, the DNA is TGTGCCAGCAGTTTTCCCCTCGGACAGAACTATGGCTACACCTTC. This codes for CASSFPLGQNYGYTF.

The chain uses TRBV11-2 and TRBJ1-2, with D possibly being TRBD1 (5 bases). CDR3 length: 17 residues. Trimming stripped 5 bases from V and 0 bases from J, with 19 bases between. Germline V lookup: CDR1 SGHAT, CDR2 FQNNGV. CDR3 coding DNA: TGTGCCAGCAGCAATAGGCCCCTGACAGCCGCTAACTATGGCTACACCTTC. Translation gives CASSNRPLTAANYGYTF.

The chain uses TRBV29-1 and TRBJ2-5, with 7 bases that match TRBD2. Germline lookup yields CDR1 SQVTM and CDR2 ANQGSEA. V lost 6 bases and J lost 5; bases outside the gene matches: 6. The CDR3 loop spans 12 amino acids. Here the CDR3 reads CSVRGSGETQYF. The CDR3 region has the DNA TGCAGCGTGAGGGGTAGCGGGGAGACCCAGTACTTC.

This clone has just a few counts. The genes are TRBV7-6 and TRBJ2-7; D perhaps matches TRBD2 (6 bases). Deletions cut 5 bases from V and 2 bases from J, with 13 bases between. Looked up from germline, CDR1 is SGHVS and CDR2 is FNYEAQ. CDR3 size: 14 residues. CDR3 amino acids: CASSPRSGAYEQYF. CDR3 coding DNA: TGTGCCAGCAGCCCTAGGTCGGGGGCCTACGAGCAGTACTTC.

This clone was observed a handful of times. The rearrangement joins TRBV23-1 to TRBJ2-5; D not resolved. TRBV23-1 is an open reading frame whose function is uncertain. This CDR3 comprises 10 residues. The V end lost 11 bases, the J end lost 5 bases, and 9 bases lay between the germline ends. The CDR3 region has the DNA TGCGCCCCTCCCCGGGAGACCCAGTACTTC. Amino acid sequence: CAPPRETQYF.

The chain combines TRBV28 with TRBJ1-3, with 8 bases that match TRBD1. After removal of 6 bases from V and 6 bases from J, the junction contained 7 bases not matched to a gene. The CDR3 has 14 amino acids. From germline, CDR1 is MDHEN and CDR2 SYDVKM. The CDR3 nucleotides are TGTGCCAGCAGCCGGACAGGGTATGAAAACACCATATATTTT. Its translation: CASSRTGYENTIYF.

The rearrangement joins TRBV19 to TRBJ2-7; tentatively, D is TRBD2 (5 bases). CDR3 length: 14 residues. Germline V gene sequence: CDR1 LNHDA, CDR2 SQIVND (reference sequence). Trimming removed 6 bases at V and 1 base at J, with 13 bases between. DNA for the CDR3: TGTGCCAGTAGCCACGGAGCGGATTCCTACGAGCAGTACTTC. It codes for CASSHGADSYEQYF.

The V and J genes are TRBV29-1 and TRBJ1-5, with unresolved D. This CDR3 has 13 amino acids. V gave up 4 bases and J gave up 2 bases, with 9 bases separating them. Germline V lookup: CDR1 SQVTM, CDR2 ANQGSEA. The CDR3 DNA reads as TGCAGCGTTGGAGCGGGAGGCAATCAGCCCCAGCATTTT. Translating gives CSVGAGGNQPQHF.

This clone was found a few times. The chain employs TRBV4-2 and TRBJ1-6; 8 nucleotides align to TRBD1. V lost 3 bases to trimming and J lost 7 bases; unmatched junction nucleotides: 8. Germline CDR1 and CDR2: LGHNA and YNFKEQ. This CDR3 is 16 amino acids long. CDR3 region: CASSQYPGQENSPLHF. In DNA, the CDR3 is TGTGCCAGCAGCCAGTATCCGGGACAGGAAAATTCACCCCTCCACTTT.

CDR3 sequence reads: CASSPQIYGEQYF. CDR3 nucleotides: TGTGCCAGCAGCCCCCAAATCTACGGCGAGCAGTACTTC. The chain is built from TRBV9 and TRBJ2-7; D remains unclear. The V end was cut by 4 bases, the J end by 6 bases, with 14 bases between. This CDR3 spans 13 amino acids. From germline, CDR1 is SGDLS and CDR2 YYNGEE. Complete variable domain (other parts from reference TRBV9 and TRBJ2-7): DSGVTQTPKHLITATGQRVTLRCSPRSGDLSVYWYQQSLDQGLQFLIQYYNGEERAKGNILERFSAQQFPDLHSELNLSSLELGDSALYFCASSPQIYGEQYFGPGTRLTVT.

V usage is TRBV19 and J usage is TRBJ1-5; 7 bases line up with TRBD1. Germline CDR1 LNHDA, CDR2 SQIVND (reference sequence). V lost 6 bases and J lost 3; bases outside the gene matches: 8. CDR3 length: 15 residues. CDR3 in amino acids: CASRAGQIYNQPQHF. DNA of the CDR3: TGTGCCAGTAGGGCGGGACAGATTTACAATCAGCCCCAGCATTTT.

V is TRBV6-6 and J is TRBJ2-5, with 10 bases that match TRBD1. Trimming took 5 bases from V and 11 from J; bases not matched to a gene: 17. The germline CDR1 and CDR2 sequences are MNHNY and SVGAGI (reference sequence). CDR3 size: 16 residues. Here the CDR3 reads CASSPWTGGGSGEQYF. CDR3 in DNA: TGTGCCAGCAGTCCATGGACAGGGGGGGGGTCGGGAGAGCAGTACTTC.

This clone was detected only once. The chain joins TRBV28 to TRBJ1-2; D might be TRBD1 (6 bases). Germline-derived CDR1 and CDR2 are MDHEN and SYDVKM. The CDR3 is made up of 15 amino acids. The germline V and J ends were trimmed by 5 bases and 0 bases, with 13 bases remaining between them. The CDR3 DNA reads as TGTGCCAGCAGTCCCCGGAAGGGGGCTAACTATGGCTACACCTTC. Residues: CASSPRKGANYGYTF.

About this clone: The same CDR3 is also encoded by other DNA sequences in this sample. The CDR3 sequence: CASSPRYEQYF. The DNA for the CDR3 is TGTGCCAGCAGTCCCCGCTACGAGCAGTACTTC. The J gene is TRBJ2-7, the V gene TRBV6-6; D gene ambiguous. CDR1 MNHNY and CDR2 SVGAGI come from the germline V gene (reference sequence). This CDR3 contains 11 residues. V was cut by 5 bases and J by 3 bases, with 5 bases left in between.

In this sample, this clone turned up once. V usage is TRBV27 and J usage is TRBJ2-5, with D perhaps matching TRBD1 (5 bases). The J call may be wrong; the DNA end is better matched by TRBJ2-7. Per germline, CDR1 MNHEY and CDR2 SMNVEV (reference sequence). This CDR3 has 16 amino acids. Here the CDR3 reads CASSLSGRVGFGEQYF. Here the CDR3 DNA reads TGTGCCAGCAGTTTATCGGGCAGGGTCGGGTTTGGCGAGCAGTACTTC.

The chain employs TRBV28 and TRBJ1-3; D might be TRBD1 (6 bases). There are 15 residues in the CDR3. Germline CDR1 reads MDHEN; CDR2 reads SYDVKM. V shed 7 bases and J shed 0 bases, with 13 bases lying between them. This CDR3 reads CASTTDSHSGNTIYF. The CDR3 DNA reads TGTGCCAGCACCACGGACAGTCACTCTGGAAACACCATATATTTT.

This clone has just a few counts. J is TRBJ1-5 and V is TRBV7-9; the match to TRBD1 covers 7 bases. This CDR3 is 13 amino acids long. V dropped 5 bases and J dropped 4; count of bases not matched to a gene: 2. The germline V gene has CDR1 SEHNR and CDR2 FQNEAQ (reference sequence). CDR3 nucleotides: TGTGCCAGCAGCGGGACAGCTAATCAGCCCCAGCATTTT. Translated, it gives CASSGTANQPQHF.

This chain joins TRBV28 and TRBJ2-5; 12 bases map to TRBD2. Trimming at V came to 5 bases and at J to 11 bases, leaving 15 bases not matched to a gene. CDR1 and CDR2 from the germline V gene are MDHEN and SYDVKM. CDR3 length equals 16 residues. The CDR3 nucleotides are TGTGCCAGCAGTGGTTCTAGCGGGGGGGCCGTCAGGGAGCAGTACTTC. Amino acid sequence: CASSGSSGGAVREQYF.

The chain joins TRBV7-2 to TRBJ2-3; TRBD2 matches 14 bases. The CDR3 is 15 residues long. Germline V gene sequence: CDR1 SGHTA, CDR2 FQGNSA. V was pared by 3 bases and J by 4 bases, with 0 bases of the junction left unmatched. DNA of the CDR3: TGTGCCAGCAGCTTGACTAGCGGGGGGGCAGATACGCAGTATTTT. As protein: CASSLTSGGADTQYF. The full variable domain, its missing parts supplied by reference TRBV7-2 and TRBJ2-3, is GAGVSQSPSNKVTEKGKDVELRCDPISGHTALYWYRQSLGQGLEFLIYFQGNSAPDKSGLPSDRFSAERTGGSVSTLTIQRTQQEDSAVYLCASSLTSGGADTQYFGPGTRLTVL.